This T cell receptor beta chain was captured by sequencing in a study of blood T cell repertoires in COVID-19. On the study more broadly: The samples span acute and convalescent COVID-19 from the United States, Italy and Spain.

In the original processing: Reference gene primer amplification yielded estimated nucleated cell counts. Assay: immunoSEQ multiplex PCR; the TCRdb copy retains only in-frame clones and omits some. V and J calls and clone size are those listed in that table; D and trimming were worked out from the DNA. The sample carries some 52,000 clones, 85% to 90% recorded once. Germline V gene sequence: CDR1 SEHNR, CDR2 FQNEAQ (reference sequence). The CDR3 loop spans 13 amino acids. The ends were cut back, 5 bases at V and 7 bases at J, with 15 bases in the middle. The sequencing input was peripheral blood. This clonotype originated in a human donor in a cohort sampled during active COVID-19. The chain combines TRBV7-9 with TRBJ2-7; D may be TRBD2 (7 bases). As DNA, the CDR3 is TGTGCCAGCAGCCCAAAGGGGGGGGGAGAGCAGTACTTC. Protein: CASSPKGGGEQYF.